Following are 32 T cell receptor beta chains from one sample sequenced in a study of blood T cell repertoires in COVID-19. Libraries were prepared by immunoSEQ multiplex PCR; TCRdb keeps only in-frame clonotypes and omits some of them. The sample has nearly 200,000 clones; roughly 80% are singletons. Material: peripheral blood. The origin of the receptors is a human donor in a cohort sampled during active COVID-19.

The V and J genes are TRBV11-2 and TRBJ1-3; D is possibly TRBD1 (5 bases). The CDR3 sequence is 17 residues long. Germline lookup yields CDR1 SGHAT and CDR2 FQNNGV. Trimming took off 1 base at V and 2 bases at J, with 15 bases between the two ends. For the CDR3, the DNA is TGTGCCAGCAGCTTAGGTCCGGTTCAACAGGCTGGAAACACCATATATTTT. Amino acids: CASSLGPVQQAGNTIYF.

This chain connects TRBV21-1 to TRBJ2-7; the table's D call of TRBD2 was not tested on the DNA. TRBV21-1 is labeled a pseudogene. CDR3 length: 13 residues. The CDR3 sequence is CASANRGGPEQYF. The CDR3 bases are TGTGCCAGCGCCAACCGGGGGGGGCCCGAGCAGTACTTC.

The V gene is TRBV9, the J gene TRBJ2-4, with D perhaps matching TRBD1 (6 bases). With 0 bases removed from V and 7 bases from J, the gap between germline ends came to 14 bases. Per the germline V gene, CDR1 is SGDLS and CDR2 is YYNGEE. The CDR3 runs to 15 residues. The CDR3 region is CASSVGPGQGNIQYF. The CDR3 region has the DNA TGTGCCAGCAGCGTAGGACCGGGACAAGGGAACATTCAGTACTTC.

The V and J genes are TRBV5-1 and TRBJ2-3; possible D gene TRBD1, 5 bases. CDR1 and CDR2 from the germline V gene are SGHRS and YFSETQ. The CDR3 contains 14 residues. Trimming shortened V by 0 bases and J by 6 bases, and 11 bases separated the two germline ends. In nucleotides, the CDR3 is TGCGCCAGCAGCTTGGCGCACCCAGGGGATACGCAGTATTTT. Its translation: CASSLAHPGDTQYF.

The chain carries TRBV7-8 and TRBJ2-5; unclear D gene. This CDR3 is built from 14 residues. CDR1 SGHVS and CDR2 FQNEAQ come from the germline V gene. V shed 1 base and J shed 5 bases, with 11 bases lying between them. The CDR3 coding sequence is TGTGCCAGCAGCTTAGATCTCCTTGCGGAGACCCAGTACTTC. Translating it yields CASSLDLLAETQYF.

The rearrangement links TRBV3-1 (or the pseudogene TRBV3-2) to TRBJ1-1, with D perhaps matching TRBD1 (5 bases). This CDR3 contains 15 residues. The germline gives CDR1 LGHDT, CDR2 YNNKEL (reference sequence). The ends were cut back, 0 bases at V and 0 bases at J, with 8 bases in the middle. CDR3 in amino acids: CASSQDSGLNTEAFF. CDR3 nucleotide sequence: TGTGCCAGCAGCCAAGACTCAGGGTTGAACACTGAAGCTTTCTTT.

The genes are TRBV11-3 and TRBJ1-1, with D possibly TRBD1 on 5 matching bases. Germline CDR1 and CDR2: SGHNT and YENEEA. This CDR3 comprises 13 residues. V lost 6 bases and J 4 bases, leaving 12 bases between the germline ends. DNA of the CDR3: TGTGCCAGCAGTAAGGGGTCAGGCACTGAAGCTTTCTTT. As protein: CASSKGSGTEAFF.

The table lists this clone with a count of one. The chain combines TRBV7-2 with TRBJ2-1; tentatively, D is TRBD1 (5 bases). The CDR3 is 17 residues long. V was pared by 5 bases and J by 0 bases, with 17 bases between. CDR1 and CDR2 from the germline V gene are SGHTA and FQGNSA. The CDR3 protein is CASSPDQGVRSYNEQFF. CDR3 bases: TGTGCCAGCAGCCCCGACCAAGGGGTCCGCTCCTACAATGAGCAGTTCTTC. Filled out from reference TRBV7-2 and TRBJ2-1, the complete variable domain reads GAGVSQSPSNKVTEKGKDVELRCDPISGHTALYWYRQSLGQGLEFLIYFQGNSAPDKSGLPSDRFSAERTGGSVSTLTIQRTQQEDSAVYLCASSPDQGVRSYNEQFFGPGTRLTVL.

This clone was found a few times. The chain couples TRBV20-1 to TRBJ1-1, with 8 nucleotides matching TRBD1. Germline V gives CDR1 DFQATT, CDR2 SNEGSKA (reference sequence). Trimming at V came to 3 bases and at J to 7 bases, leaving 16 bases not matched to a gene. There are 16 residues in the CDR3. The CDR3 nucleotides read TGCAGTGCTAGTTATGGTTCCGGACAGGGAGGGGGTGAAGCTTTCTTT. It specifies CSASYGSGQGGGEAFF.

This clone was recorded only once. The rearrangement joins TRBV9 to TRBJ2-3, with TRBD2 identical over 15 bases. This CDR3 is built from 18 residues. Trimming removed 6 bases from V and 3 bases from J; junction bases left unmatched: 11. Germline V gene sequence: CDR1 SGDLS, CDR2 YYNGEE. The CDR3 nucleotides are TGTGCCAGCAAGGTCCGGACTAGCGGGGGGGCTGAAACAGATACGCAGTATTTT. It translates to CASKVRTSGGAETDTQYF.

This chain joins TRBV6-2 or TRBV6-3 and TRBJ2-1, with 9 bases matching TRBD1. Germline assignment: CDR1 MNHEY and CDR2 SVGEGT. CDR3 length: 13 amino acids. Germline trimming cut 2 bases from V and 12 bases from J; bases unmatched to any gene: 5. For the CDR3, the DNA is TGTGCCAGCAGTTACCGGGACAGGGCAGGGCAGTTCTTC. Protein sequence: CASSYRDRAGQFF.

This clone has a handful of counts. The chain joins TRBV10-3 to TRBJ1-2; perhaps TRBD1 as D (6 bases). Looked up from germline, CDR1 is ENHRY and CDR2 is SYGVKD. CDR3 length equals 12 residues. The V end lost 5 bases, the J end lost 8 bases, and 12 bases lay between the germline ends. The CDR3: CAISSGDRGYTF. CDR3 DNA sequence: TGTGCCATCAGTTCAGGGGATCGAGGCTACACCTTC.

The rearrangement links TRBV27 to TRBJ2-7, with 9 positions matching TRBD2. The ends lost 5 bases at V and 2 bases at J; junction bases unmatched: 10. CDR1 is MNHEY, CDR2 SMNVEV, per germline (reference sequence). The CDR3 sequence is 16 residues long. The CDR3 loop reads CASSRNPTSGTYEQYF. CDR3 DNA: TGTGCCAGCAGTCGCAACCCGACTAGCGGAACCTACGAGCAGTACTTC.

This clone was detected only a few times. V gene TRBV11-2 combines with J gene TRBJ2-1; the D gene is possibly TRBD2 (7 bases). The CDR3 loop spans 17 amino acids. V shed 1 base and J shed 7 bases, with 20 bases lying between them. CDR1 is SGHAT, CDR2 FQNNGV, per germline. In DNA form, the CDR3 reads TGTGCCAGCAGCTTAGCGGTTCGGCGGGGGCTCGGTAATGAGCAGTTCTTC. Translated: CASSLAVRRGLGNEQFF.

This chain links TRBV10-3 with TRBJ2-3, with a weak D call TRBD1 (5 bases). This CDR3 comprises 13 residues. V was clipped by 7 bases and J by 5 bases, with 13 bases between them. Per germline, CDR1 ENHRY and CDR2 SYGVKD. The CDR3: CAITQGLEDTQYF. CDR3 in DNA: TGTGCCATCACCCAGGGTTTAGAAGATACGCAGTATTTT.

The chain employs TRBV5-4 and TRBJ2-1, with a weak D call TRBD2 (7 bases). Germline values: CDR1 SGHNT, CDR2 YYREEE (reference sequence). CDR3 size: 15 residues. Trimming shortened V by 3 bases and J by 10 bases, and 20 bases separated the two germline ends. The CDR3 region is CASSWGGPGPGEQFF. For the CDR3, the DNA is TGTGCCAGCAGCTGGGGGGGGCCTGGCCCCGGGGAGCAGTTCTTC.

In regard to this clone: Possible read error: a much larger clone is one base away. The V and J genes are TRBV28 and TRBJ1-1, with D unresolved. The germline V gene encodes CDR1 MDHEN and CDR2 SYDVKM. The CDR3 sequence is 13 residues long. V was cut by 6 bases and J by 3 bases, with 11 bases left in between. This CDR3 is CASRPPGDTEAFF. The DNA of the CDR3 is TGTGCCAGCAGACCCCCCGGGGACACTGAAGCTTTCTTT.

This clone is a singleton in its sample. The chain combines TRBV6-2 or TRBV6-3 with TRBJ2-7; 8 bases agree with TRBD1. CDR1 MNHEY and CDR2 SVGEGT come from the germline V gene. The CDR3 covers 15 residues. After removal of 2 bases from V and 4 bases from J, the junction contained 7 bases not matched to a gene. The CDR3 is CASSYPQGVSYEQYF. CDR3 in DNA: TGTGCCAGCAGTTACCCACAGGGGGTTTCATACGAGCAGTACTTC.

This chain uses TRBV6-6 with TRBJ1-1; D is unresolved. Germline-derived CDR1 and CDR2 are MNHNY and SVGAGI (reference sequence). V lost 6 bases and J lost 9, with 20 bases in between. The CDR3 covers 14 residues. CDR3 protein: CASRPTGNDPKAFF. Here the CDR3 DNA reads TGTGCCAGCAGACCGACGGGAAACGACCCTAAAGCTTTCTTT.

The rearrangement uses TRBV11-3 and TRBJ2-5, with D possibly matching TRBD2 (6 bases). In germline, CDR1 is SGHNT, CDR2 YENEEA. V dropped 5 bases and J dropped 5 bases, with 18 bases sitting between them. The CDR3 is 15 amino acids. The CDR3 DNA reads TGTGCCAGCAGCCTACGGGATGCTGGGAGGGAGACCCAGTACTTC. This encodes CASSLRDAGRETQYF.

The chain employs TRBV21-1 and TRBJ1-5; the DNA was not compared with TRBD1, the D call given in the table. TRBV21-1 is a documented pseudogene. This CDR3 comprises 14 residues. This CDR3 reads CASDSGQGEQPQHF. CDR3 nucleotides: TGTGCCAGCGATTCCGGACAGGGTGAACAGCCCCAGCATTTT.

The chain has TRBV7-3 and TRBJ2-1, with 9 positions matching TRBD2. There are 15 residues in the CDR3. The V segment lost 4 bases and the J segment 6 bases; nucleotides outside the gene matches: 7. Germline V gene data show CDR1 as SGHTA and CDR2 as FQGTGA. The DNA of the CDR3 is TGTGCCAGCAGCTCAGCGGGGGGCCTTGGCAATGAGCAGTTCTTC. It is translated as CASSSAGGLGNEQFF.

The chain uses TRBV27 and TRBJ1-2, with 8 bases aligning to TRBD1. Germline CDR1 and CDR2: MNHEY and SMNVEV (reference sequence). The CDR3 is 13 residues long. V lost 6 bases and J lost 8; bases outside the gene matches: 8. The CDR3 sequence: CASRRQGTEGYTF. CDR3 nucleotides: TGTGCCAGCAGACGACAGGGGACTGAGGGCTACACCTTC.

J is TRBJ2-7 and V is TRBV5-1; 9 positions agree with TRBD1. This CDR3 region has 15 residues. Trimming removed 0 bases from V and 2 bases from J; junction bases left unmatched: 3. The germline V gene has CDR1 SGHRS and CDR2 YFSETQ. The CDR3 loop is CASSLGGTGTYEQYF. The CDR3 DNA reads as TGCGCCAGCAGCTTGGGCGGGACAGGGACCTACGAGCAGTACTTC.

V usage is TRBV12-3 or TRBV12-4 and J usage is TRBJ1-2; 7 bases align to TRBD1. The CDR3 runs 13 residues. With 7 bases clipped from V and 8 bases from J, the junction kept 10 bases outside the gene matches. DNA for the CDR3: TGTGCCAGCAAATCAAACAGGGGCGGCGGCTACACCTTC. Protein: CASKSNRGGGYTF.

This clone was observed a few times. The V gene is TRBV6-1, the J gene TRBJ2-7; 10 bases align to TRBD2. With V trimmed by 2 bases and J by 1 base, 5 bases remained unmatched. The CDR3 covers 16 residues. Germline CDR1 and CDR2: MNHNS and SASEGT. DNA of the CDR3: TGTGCCAGCAGTGAACCACTAGCGGGACCTTCCTACGAGCAGTACTTC. This sequence encodes CASSEPLAGPSYEQYF.

The genes are TRBV3-1 (or the pseudogene TRBV3-2) and TRBJ2-2, with TRBD2 as a possible D gene (6 bases). CDR1 and CDR2 (germline): LGHDT, YNNKEL (reference sequence). The CDR3 contains 17 residues. V was shortened by 0 bases and J by 5 bases, with 16 bases between the two germline ends. The CDR3 is CASSQDMGRDFTGELFF. The DNA for the CDR3 is TGTGCCAGCAGCCAAGATATGGGACGGGACTTTACCGGGGAGCTGTTTTTT.

The chain employs TRBV5-4 and TRBJ2-7, with 9 positions matching TRBD2. Per the germline V gene, CDR1 is SGHNT and CDR2 is YYREEE (reference sequence). Trimming at V came to 4 bases and at J to 0 bases, leaving 8 bases not matched to a gene. This CDR3 comprises 16 residues. The CDR3 DNA is TGTGCCAGCAGCCCCGGGACTAGCAGGTTCTCCTACGAGCAGTACTTC. Amino acids: CASSPGTSRFSYEQYF.

This clone was seen only a few times. J is TRBJ2-2 and V is TRBV7-2, with D hard to call. The V gene lost 4 bases and the J gene lost 2 bases, with 17 bases spanning the gap. The germline V gene encodes CDR1 SGHTA and CDR2 FQGNSA. CDR3 length equals 17 residues. CDR3 protein: CASSYLYSRPNTGELFF. The CDR3, as DNA: TGTGCCAGCAGCTACCTTTATAGCCGACCCAACACCGGGGAGCTGTTTTTT.

This clone was seen more than once but under ten times. V usage is TRBV19 and J usage is TRBJ1-2; TRBD1 matches at 9 bases. V was pared by 3 bases and J by 9 bases, with 17 bases of the junction left unmatched. From germline, CDR1 is LNHDA and CDR2 SQIVND (reference sequence). This CDR3 contains 17 residues. CDR3 sequence reads: CASSMKTGGFSTNRYTF. CDR3 in DNA: TGTGCCAGTAGTATGAAGACAGGGGGATTTTCTACGAATCGCTACACCTTC.

This clone was seen a single time. The gene calls are TRBV3-1 (or the pseudogene TRBV3-2) and TRBJ1-2, with TRBD1 matching over 8 bases. The trim removed 3 bases at V and 0 bases at J, leaving 6 bases unmatched. Germline-derived CDR1 and CDR2 are LGHDT and YNNKEL (reference sequence). This CDR3 contains 16 residues. In nucleotides, the CDR3 is TGTGCCAGCAGCCACTCGACAGGGGTTACTAACTATGGCTACACCTTC. Protein product: CASSHSTGVTNYGYTF.

The chain carries TRBV5-5 and TRBJ2-1; D unclear. V was cut by 4 bases and J by 8 bases, with 13 bases left in between. Looked up from germline, CDR1 is SGHKS and CDR2 is YYEKEE (reference sequence). CDR3 length: 13 residues. CDR3 nucleotides: TGTGCCAGCAGCCCGCCGGGTCGGGATGAGCAGTTCTTC. Amino acid sequence: CASSPPGRDEQFF.